The TCR beta chain under discussion was sequenced for a study of T cell responses to AZD1222 COVID-19 vaccine. Study at large: Second-dose schedules of about 4 or about 12 weeks were combined.

Study-wide findings and caveats: Sampling captured repertoires only after the peak T cell response. Baseline serostatus was positive in only six or seven AZD1222 recipients.

A note on this clone: Its antigen is unknown.

The protocol was immunoSEQ multiplex PCR, while the TCRdb copy is restricted to in-frame clones and leaves out a portion. Of roughly 100,000 clones in the sample, 84% were seen once. This CDR3 region has 15 residues. With V trimmed by 4 bases and J by 2 bases, 7 bases remained unmatched. The germline CDR1 and CDR2 sequences are MGHRA and YSYEKL. Sequenced here: peripheral blood, sampled on day 0 of AZD1222 vaccination. The receptor was derived from an adult in good health. This rearrangement joins TRBV4-1 to TRBJ2-5; 7 bases fit TRBD1. CDR3 loop: CASSLSGQPQETQYF. CDR3 sequence (DNA): TGCGCCAGCAGCCTCTCGGGACAGCCACAAGAGACCCAGTACTTC.